This T cell receptor (beta chain) is from a study of blood T cells in healthy people across ages. Overall study findings and caveats: Long-lived donors carried more naive CD4+ cells and greater diversity than aged donors. Diversity of TCR beta per million T cells declined in a roughly linear way with age. Without sorted subsets, naive and antigen-experienced compartments could not be conclusively compared.

Concerning this clonotype: The antigen is not known.

The individuals who served as donors were healthy Caucasians living in Russia, aged roughly 6 to 90. This CDR3 comprises 16 residues. The V gene lost 0 bases and the J gene lost 3 bases, with 12 bases spanning the gap. The germline V gene encodes CDR1 SGHRS and CDR2 YFSETQ. A J-beta primer mix and a sample-barcoded 5' primer were used in a second PCR of about 7 to 11 cycles. Using its own MiXCR run on the 5' RACE reads, TCRdb lists one record per CDR3 protein. Among 790,000 or so distinct CDR3 sequences listed, roughly 46% were seen once. The chain joins TRBV5-1 to TRBJ2-2; maybe TRBD1 (5 bases). Sequencing input: blood. The sequence derives from a man of 80 years or more in good health. The CDR3 protein is CASSLVGQGDTGELFF. For the CDR3, the DNA is TGCGCCAGCAGCTTGGTAGGGCAGGGCGACACCGGGGAGCTGTTTTTT.